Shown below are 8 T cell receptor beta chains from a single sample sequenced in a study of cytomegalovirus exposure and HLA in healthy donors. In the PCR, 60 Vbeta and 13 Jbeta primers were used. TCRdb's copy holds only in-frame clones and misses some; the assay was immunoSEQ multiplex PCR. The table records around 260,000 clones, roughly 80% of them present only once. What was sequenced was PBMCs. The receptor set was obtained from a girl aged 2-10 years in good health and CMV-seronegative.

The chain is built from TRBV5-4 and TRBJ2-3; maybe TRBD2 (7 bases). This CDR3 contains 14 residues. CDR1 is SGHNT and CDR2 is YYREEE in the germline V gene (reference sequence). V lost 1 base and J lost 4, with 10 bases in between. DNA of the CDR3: TGTGCCAGCAGCTTGCTAGGGGGGGCAGATACGCAGTATTTT. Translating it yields CASSLLGGADTQYF.

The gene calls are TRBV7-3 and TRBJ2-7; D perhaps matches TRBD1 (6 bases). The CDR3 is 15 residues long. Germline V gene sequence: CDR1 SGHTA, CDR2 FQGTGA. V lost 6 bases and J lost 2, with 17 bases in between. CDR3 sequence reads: CASSPHVGQTYEQYF. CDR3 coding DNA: TGTGCCAGCAGTCCACATGTAGGACAGACCTACGAGCAGTACTTC.

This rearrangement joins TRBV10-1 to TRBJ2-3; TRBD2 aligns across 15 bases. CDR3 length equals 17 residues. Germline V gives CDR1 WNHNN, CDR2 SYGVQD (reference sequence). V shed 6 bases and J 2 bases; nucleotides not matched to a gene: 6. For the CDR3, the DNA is TGCGCCAGCAGCCCCGGACTAGCGGGAGGGGTCACAGATACGCAGTATTTT. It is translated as CASSPGLAGGVTDTQYF.

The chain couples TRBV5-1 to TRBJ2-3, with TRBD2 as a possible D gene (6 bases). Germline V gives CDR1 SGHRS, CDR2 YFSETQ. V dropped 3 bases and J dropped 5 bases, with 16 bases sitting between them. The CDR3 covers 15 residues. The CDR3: CASSSFAGNGDTQYF. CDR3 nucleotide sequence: TGCGCCAGCAGCTCTTTCGCGGGGAATGGAGATACGCAGTATTTT.

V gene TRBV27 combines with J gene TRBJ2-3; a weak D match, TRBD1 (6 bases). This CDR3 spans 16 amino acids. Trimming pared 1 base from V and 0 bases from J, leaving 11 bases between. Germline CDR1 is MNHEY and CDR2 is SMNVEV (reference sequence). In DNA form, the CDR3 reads TGTGCCAGCAGTTTATATGGGACACTGAGCACAGATACGCAGTATTTT. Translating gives CASSLYGTLSTDTQYF.

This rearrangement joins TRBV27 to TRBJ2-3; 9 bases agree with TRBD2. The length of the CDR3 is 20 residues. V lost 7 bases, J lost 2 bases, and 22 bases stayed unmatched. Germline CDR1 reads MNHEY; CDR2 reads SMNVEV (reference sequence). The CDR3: CASTIIIWREGLVTTDTQYF. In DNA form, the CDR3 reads TGTGCCAGCACTATAATTATATGGCGGGAGGGCCTTGTAACCACAGATACGCAGTATTTT.

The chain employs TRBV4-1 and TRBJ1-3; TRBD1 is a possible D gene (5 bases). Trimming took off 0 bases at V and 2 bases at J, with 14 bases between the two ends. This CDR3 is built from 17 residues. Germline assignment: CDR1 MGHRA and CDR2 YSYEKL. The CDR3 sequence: CASSQDRIGVAGNTIYF. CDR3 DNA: TGCGCCAGCAGCCAAGACCGAATAGGGGTAGCTGGAAACACCATATATTTT.

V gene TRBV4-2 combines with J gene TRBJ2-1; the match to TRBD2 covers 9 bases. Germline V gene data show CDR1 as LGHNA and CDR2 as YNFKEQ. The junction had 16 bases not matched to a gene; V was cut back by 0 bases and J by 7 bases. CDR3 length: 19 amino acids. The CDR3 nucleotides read TGTGCCAGCAGCCAAGATGGTTCTGGCGGGAGGGCCATTGGGAATGAGCAGTTCTTC. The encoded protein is CASSQDGSGGRAIGNEQFF.